The clone carrying this T cell receptor (beta chain) was picked up a small number of times. The CDR3 is 13 amino acids. From germline, CDR1 is SGDLS and CDR2 YYNGEE. Trimming removed 3 bases from V and 6 bases from J; junction bases left unmatched: 2. The source material, RNA transcripts, was used to amplify TCR beta CDR3 regions. An initial round of RT-PCR targeting the TCR CDR3 relied on the HTBI primer set. TCRdb re-called the multiplex PCR reads through MiXCR, storing one row per CDR3 protein. The sample includes about 840,000 distinct CDR3 sequences, 35% to 45% of them seen just once. Stable Graves' hyperthyroidism denoted no ophthalmopathy progression over 18 months. The data were obtained in a study of T cells in Graves' hyperthyroidism and ophthalmopathy.

The source material was blood. The chain is built from TRBV9 and TRBJ1-1; TRBD1 agrees at 10 bases. The source is a young man with Graves' hyperthyroidism. Here the CDR3 reads CASSGGQGAEAFF. For the CDR3, the DNA is TGTGCCAGCAGCGGAGGACAGGGGGCTGAAGCTTTCTTT.